This T cell receptor (beta chain) stems from a study of cytomegalovirus exposure and HLA in healthy donors (dated by TCRdb to about 2017). Turning to the overall study: According to an earlier analysis of 550 to 700 of the donors, some 180 million T cells yielded 90 million to 140 million unique TCR beta sequences and 276 Gb of sequence data. An earlier analysis of some 500 of the donors applied high-throughput TCR beta sequencing to assess whether each TCR beta V gene segment acted as functional or pseudogenic. Roughly 300 gigabases of sequencing data and approximately 92 million unique TCR sequences made up an early release that covered around 640 HLA-typed donors. HLA typing covered class I and class II loci at four-digit resolution. Of the approximately 400 genotyped donors, 75% to 85% were placed in the genetic ancestry cluster associated with self-reported Caucasian donors. Rather than drawing on any new phenotypic data, the later analysis identified candidate immune exposures from TCR beta sequences and the way those sequences occurred across donors. Four to six DR-DQ haplotypes were handled as single units for association and clustering because linkage in the cohort was strong. The study aimed to test whether cataloging public T cell receptors could reveal signatures of past pathogen exposure. The number of typed donors differed by locus: 629-630 for A, B, C, DRB1 and DQB1; 522 for DQA1; roughly 600 for DPA1; and around 450 for DPB1. Using immunosequencing, the study profiled T cell repertoires from around 670 subjects and related those repertoires to cytomegalovirus serostatus. All discovery cohort repertoires had been generated on a single sequencing platform. In addition to the first cohort of 666 subjects, a separate validation cohort of under 150 different subjects was used. High-throughput TCR immunosequencing, statistical association of individual TCRs with disease status, and machine learning were combined to predict cytomegalovirus infection status. Alongside the repertoire data, information on donor age, sex, ethnicity and CMV serostatus was compiled. Among 398 genotyped donors of the cohort, an average of about 240,000 unique TCR beta nucleotide sequences were sequenced per donor, roughly a sixth of them non-productive. In a later genetic analysis, genome-wide SNP genotypes for about 65% of the roughly 670 donors were used, and that subset was treated as a discovery cohort. To study patterns of TCR occurrence, a later analysis re-analyzed previously published TCR beta repertoires from 700 or so donors and added high-resolution HLA genotyping.

The cohort consisted of fewer than 700 healthy bone marrow donors. Cohort members were all nominally healthy when sampled, although unrecorded immune exposures were likely present. The donor tested CMV seropositive and was one of the 289 seropositive cohort members. A peripheral blood sample was provided by each donor, and peripheral blood mononuclear cells were used for TCR beta sequencing. The Qiagen DNeasy Blood Extraction Kit was used to extract genomic DNA from the blood cell samples. What the authors observed across the whole study: A further reported finding was that TCR beta sequences accurately predicted the HLA-A and HLA-B alleles for most subjects in the first cohort. Most TCR sequences were seen in very few donors, while some public TCRs were found in many individuals. Immune exposure information for the cohort was limited to CMV serostatus. The study listed 150 to 200 TCR beta chains as associated with cytomegalovirus. At a false discovery rate of 0.05, a later analysis linked under 20,000 TCR beta sequences to specific HLA alleles. It was suggested by the authors that the approach could potentially be generalized to other disease states and immunological phenotypes. This cohort had only TCR beta chains sequenced, and the lack of alpha or paired-chain data limited which features could be detected. Sequencing depth was assumed to be roughly uniform across donors in the presence/absence analyses, though that assumption may not hold. A later analysis found that HLA-associated TCR beta chains were more clonally expanded and had lower generation probabilities than equally common non-associated chains. Compared with the 666-donor mean, donors in an Asian-associated ancestry cluster had fewer N-insertions in productive TCRs, according to a later genetic analysis. A later analysis found that most CMV-associated TCR beta chains appeared HLA-restricted, with HLA associations seemingly driven largely by CMV exposure. Strong co-occurrence of HLA alleles, especially DR and DQ, made assigning TCR associations to individual alleles difficult. Linkage disequilibrium might explain the correlated functional status among segregating V segments, but an unknown experimental factor could not be ruled out. Cytomegalovirus status was reported to be diagnosed by the classifier with high specificity and sensitivity in both the original and validation cohorts. Approximately 16 rarely observed V segments, including chromosome 9 orphons, were excluded from the earlier analysis of approximately 500 of the donors because counts were too low. A cluster of highly shared sequence variants was judged likely to represent a technical artifact of the sequencing pipeline. Broadly in line with IMGT annotations, most TCR beta V segments showed up in productive rearrangements about 90% or about 30% of the time in an earlier analysis of some 590 of the donors. A few of the identified cytomegalovirus-associated TCR beta chains were confirmed in vitro to be specific for cytomegalovirus antigens. Some IMGT-functional V segments, including TRBV6-2 and TRBV6-3, could not be told apart with the 87-base-pair reads, so those segments were excluded. Because HLA typing was unavailable for some donors at each locus, only the typed subset was used in association tests. In a later analysis, the rate of TCR association differed among HLA loci, with DRB1 alleles having the most associated TCRs and HLA-C alleles having the fewest. A later analysis reported that several top co-occurrence clusters appeared linked to parvovirus B19, influenza, CMV and Epstein-Barr virus. An association between a missense DCLRE1C variant and V-gene and J-gene trimming of TCR beta chains was found in a later genetic analysis and replicated in an independent cohort.

Library creation used the immunoSEQ multiplex PCR assay. For the multiplex PCR, a mixture combining 60 forward primers for TCR Vbeta segments and 13 reverse primers for TCR Jbeta segments was used. The CDR3 region of rearranged TCR beta genes was amplified from genomic DNA with a multiplex PCR assay. On the Illumina HiSeq System, the amplified TCR beta libraries were sequenced as 87-base-pair reads. Turning to the authors' computational methods: A later analysis counted about 82 million unique TCR beta chains across the 550 to 700 repertoires, and about 10 million of these chains were shared by at least two donors. To remove PCR and sequencing errors, raw reads were error-corrected and collapsed into unique sequences using a nearest-neighbor algorithm that merged closely related sequences. To assign V, D and J gene segments, CDR3 sequences were aligned to IMGT reference sequences. For a sequence to be retained, at least a six-nucleotide match to both a V gene segment and a J gene segment was required. Rearrangements were called productive when the CDR3 lacked stop codons and stayed in frame with V and J; all others were non-productive. CDR3 was defined by IMGT convention, running from the second conserved V-encoded cysteine to the conserved J-encoded phenylalanine. The earlier analysis of a few hundred of the donors excluded sequences that lacked an unambiguous match to a single V gene segment. In an earlier analysis of around 600 of the donors, V segments were called functional above 56.7% productive rearrangements and were called segregating when the between-donor standard deviation exceeded 5%. To diagnose cytomegalovirus status from the catalog of TCR beta chain sequences, a statistical classification framework was built. In a later analysis, V and J genes were assigned by comparing TCR nucleotide sequences against IMGT/GENE-DB human TR gene sequences. A later analysis assigned CDR3 sequences and most-parsimonious VDJ recombination scenarios with the TCRdist pipeline. In a later analysis, each TCR beta chain was defined by its CDR3 amino acid sequence together with its V-gene family, and reads lacking a unique V-gene family were excluded. A later analysis removed over 500 highly shared, low-generation-probability nucleotide sequences to deal with suspected cross-contamination and a sequencing artifact. For each public chain, a later analysis derived a clonal expansion index from normalized ranks of inferred template counts within each repertoire. Generation probabilities in a later analysis came from a VDJ recombination model fitted to out-of-frame rearrangements, and those results were checked against IGoR. Hypergeometric tests were used in a later analysis to score TCR-TCR, TCR-HLA and TCR-CMV co-occurrence, with a repertoire-size bias correction applied to the TCR pairs. To estimate false discovery rates, a later analysis permuted the HLA or CMV assignments 20 times. In a later analysis, co-occurring TCRs were grouped with DBSCAN, and TCRdist sequence similarity was added when clustering was performed within HLA-allele-positive subsets. Repertoires with fewer than 30,000 or more than 120,000 public chains were left out of co-occurrence clustering, as were four to six repertoires with anomalous nucleotide sharing. The table was pulled from immuneACCESS by TCRdb, which kept in-frame rearrangements only. Such tables lose some clones; where checked, under half of the loss comes from unresolved V genes, and the rest has no known cause. V and J calls and clone size are copied from that table; D and trimming were computed from the DNA. The sample records some 200,000 clones, 79% of which are singletons. The top ten clonotypes cover under 2% of the sample.

Points on this clone: The antigen it binds to is not known. No much larger clone exists at a distance of one base, and base qualities are not known.

At the junction V is shortened by 1 base and J by 5 bases, with 15 bases in between. Spanning cysteine to phenylalanine, the CDR3 consists of 15 amino acids. Here the CDR3 DNA is all that survives: 45 bases in frame from base 1. The germline V gene yields SGHDT for CDR1 and YYEEEE for CDR2. Sequenced sample: PBMCs. This receptor was obtained from a girl aged 10 to 17 in good health and CMV-seropositive. The chain is encoded by TRBV5-6 joined to TRBJ2-5, with no confidently assigned D gene. Here the CDR3 is given as CASSLNRVLRETQYF. The nucleotide sequence is TGTGCCAGCAGCTTGAACCGGGTCCTACGGGAGACCCAGTACTTC. Reference TRBV5-6 and TRBJ2-5 proteins supply the regions before and after the CDR3; the full variable domain is: DAGVTQSPTHLIKTRGQQVTLRCSPKSGHDTVSWYQQALGQGPQFIFQYYEEEERQRGNFPDRFSGHQFPNYSSELNVNALLLGDSALYLCASSLNRVLRETQYFGPGTRLLVL.